This entry describes one TCR beta chain. Its matching antigen is unknown. The entry originates in a study of cytomegalovirus exposure and HLA in healthy donors. Study results and caveats: Other equally common chains were less clonally expanded than HLA-associated TCR beta chains, a later analysis showed.

PCR used 60 Vbeta primers and 13 Jbeta primers. Clones were read by immunoSEQ multiplex PCR, and TCRdb kept only the in-frame ones, dropping some. This table has some 150,000 clones, roughly four fifths appearing once. Trimming took 7 bases from V and 7 from J, leaving 11 bases between them. The CDR3 spans 11 residues. The V gene's germline CDR1 is SGHRS and CDR2 YFSETQ. The chain couples TRBV5-1 to TRBJ1-1; no clear D gene. The receptor was isolated from a young man in good health and CMV-seropositive. Sequences were obtained from PBMCs. The chain's CDR3 is CASVIGGEAFF. The CDR3 bases are TGCGCCAGCGTTATTGGAGGTGAAGCTTTCTTT.